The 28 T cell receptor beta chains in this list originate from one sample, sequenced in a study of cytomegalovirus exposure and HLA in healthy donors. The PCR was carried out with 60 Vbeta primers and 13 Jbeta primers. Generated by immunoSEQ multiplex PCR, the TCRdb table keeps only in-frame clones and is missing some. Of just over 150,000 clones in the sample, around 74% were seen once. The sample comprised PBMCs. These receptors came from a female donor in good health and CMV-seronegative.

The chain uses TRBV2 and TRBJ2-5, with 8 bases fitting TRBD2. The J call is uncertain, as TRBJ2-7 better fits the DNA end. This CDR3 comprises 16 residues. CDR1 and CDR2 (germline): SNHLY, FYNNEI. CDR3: CASSGYSGISTYEQYF. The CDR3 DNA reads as TGTGCCAGCAGTGGGTATAGCGGGATTTCCACCTACGAGCAGTACTTC.

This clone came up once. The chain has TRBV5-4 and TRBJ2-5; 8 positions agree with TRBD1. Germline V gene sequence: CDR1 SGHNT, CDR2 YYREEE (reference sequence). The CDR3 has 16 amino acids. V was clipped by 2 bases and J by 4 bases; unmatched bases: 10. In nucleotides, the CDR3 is TGTGCCAGCAGCTTTAACCTCGGACAGGGAGGAGAGACCCAGTACTTC. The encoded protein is CASSFNLGQGGETQYF.

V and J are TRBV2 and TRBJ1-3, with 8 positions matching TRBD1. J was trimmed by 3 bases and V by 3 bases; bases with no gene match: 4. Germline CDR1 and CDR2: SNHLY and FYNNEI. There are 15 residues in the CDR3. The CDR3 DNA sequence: TGTGCCAGCAGTGACGGGACAGGCAATGGAAACACCATATATTTT. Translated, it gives CASSDGTGNGNTIYF.

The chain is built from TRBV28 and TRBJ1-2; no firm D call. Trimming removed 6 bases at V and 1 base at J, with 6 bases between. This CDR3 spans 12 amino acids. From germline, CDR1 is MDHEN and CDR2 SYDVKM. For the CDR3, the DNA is TGTGCCAGCAGCGGGGTTAACTATGGCTACACCTTC. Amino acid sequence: CASSGVNYGYTF.

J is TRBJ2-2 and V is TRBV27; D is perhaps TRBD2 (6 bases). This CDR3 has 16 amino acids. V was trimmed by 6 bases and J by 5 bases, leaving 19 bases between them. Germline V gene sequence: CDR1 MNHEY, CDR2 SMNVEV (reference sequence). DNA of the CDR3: TGTGCCAGCAGGCTCGCTTGGGGGGTGGGGACCGGGGAGCTGTTTTTT. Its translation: CASRLAWGVGTGELFF.

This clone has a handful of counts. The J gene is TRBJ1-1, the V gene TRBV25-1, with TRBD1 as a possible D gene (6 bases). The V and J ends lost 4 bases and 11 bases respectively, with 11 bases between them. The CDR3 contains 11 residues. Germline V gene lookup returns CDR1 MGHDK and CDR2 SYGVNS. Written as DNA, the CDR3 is TGTGCCAGCAGTGGGGGGAGGGGGGCTTTCTTT. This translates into CASSGGRGAFF.

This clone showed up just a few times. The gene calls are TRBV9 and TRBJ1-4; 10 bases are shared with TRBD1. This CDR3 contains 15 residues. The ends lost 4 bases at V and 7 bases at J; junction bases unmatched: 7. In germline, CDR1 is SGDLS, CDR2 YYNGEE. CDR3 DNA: TGTGCCAGCAGCTTGGGGACAGGGGATTCTGAAAAACTGTTTTTT. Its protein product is CASSLGTGDSEKLFF.

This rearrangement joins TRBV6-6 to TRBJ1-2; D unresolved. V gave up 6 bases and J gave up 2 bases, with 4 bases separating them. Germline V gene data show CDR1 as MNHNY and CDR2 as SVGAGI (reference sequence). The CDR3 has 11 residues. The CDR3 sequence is CASRANYGYTF. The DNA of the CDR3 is TGTGCCAGCAGGGCCAACTATGGCTACACCTTC.

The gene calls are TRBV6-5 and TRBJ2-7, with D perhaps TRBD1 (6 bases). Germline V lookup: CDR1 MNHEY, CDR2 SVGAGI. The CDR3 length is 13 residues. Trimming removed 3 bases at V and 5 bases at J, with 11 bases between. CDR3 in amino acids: CASSYPGTHEQYF. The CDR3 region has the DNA TGTGCCAGCAGTTATCCCGGGACACACGAGCAGTACTTC.

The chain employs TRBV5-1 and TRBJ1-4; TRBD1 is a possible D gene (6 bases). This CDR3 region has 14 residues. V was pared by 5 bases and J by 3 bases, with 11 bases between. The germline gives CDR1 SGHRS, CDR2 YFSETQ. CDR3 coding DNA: TGCGCCAGCAGGCCGGGACACCCTAATGAAAAACTGTTTTTT. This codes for CASRPGHPNEKLFF.

The CDR3 DNA sequence: TGTGCCAGCAGCTTAATCACACACAATCAGCCCCAGCATTTT. It codes for CASSLITHNQPQHF. The chain carries TRBV5-7 and TRBJ1-5; the D is unclear. TRBV5-7 falls under the ORF class, with uncertain function. The CDR3 is 14 amino acids. The V end was cut by 2 bases, the J end by 3 bases, with 9 bases between.

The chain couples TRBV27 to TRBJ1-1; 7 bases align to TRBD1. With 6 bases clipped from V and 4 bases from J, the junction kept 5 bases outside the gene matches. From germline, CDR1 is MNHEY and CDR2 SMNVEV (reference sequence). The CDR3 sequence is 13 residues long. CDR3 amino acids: CASRGQTVTEAFF. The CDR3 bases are TGTGCCAGCAGGGGACAGACCGTCACTGAAGCTTTCTTT.

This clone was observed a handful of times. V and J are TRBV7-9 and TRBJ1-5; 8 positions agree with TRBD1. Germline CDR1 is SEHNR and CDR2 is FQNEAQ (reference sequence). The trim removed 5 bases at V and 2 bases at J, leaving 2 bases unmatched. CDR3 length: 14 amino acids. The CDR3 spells CASSQGQGNQPQHF. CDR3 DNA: TGTGCCAGCAGCCAGGGACAGGGCAATCAGCCCCAGCATTTT.

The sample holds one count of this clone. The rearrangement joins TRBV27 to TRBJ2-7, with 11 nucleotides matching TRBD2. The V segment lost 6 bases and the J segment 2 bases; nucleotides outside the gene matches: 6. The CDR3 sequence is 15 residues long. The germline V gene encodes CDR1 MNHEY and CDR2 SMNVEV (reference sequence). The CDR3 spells CASSLTLAGAYEQYF. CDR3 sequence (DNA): TGTGCCAGCAGCCTAACACTAGCGGGGGCCTACGAGCAGTACTTC.

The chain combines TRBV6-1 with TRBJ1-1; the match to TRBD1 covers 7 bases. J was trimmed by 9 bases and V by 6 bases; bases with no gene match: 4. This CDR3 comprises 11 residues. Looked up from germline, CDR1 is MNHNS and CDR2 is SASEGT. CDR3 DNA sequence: TGTGCCAGCAGACCGACAGGGAAAGCTTTCTTT. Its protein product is CASRPTGKAFF.

The CDR3 is CASSFFTGTEIYGYTF. DNA of the CDR3: TGTGCCAGCAGCTTTTTCACCGGAACAGAGATCTATGGCTACACCTTC. The J gene is TRBJ1-2, the V gene TRBV5-8, with D uncertain. In germline, CDR1 is SGHTS, CDR2 YDEGEE. V dropped 2 bases and J dropped 4 bases, with 18 bases sitting between them. This CDR3 contains 16 residues.

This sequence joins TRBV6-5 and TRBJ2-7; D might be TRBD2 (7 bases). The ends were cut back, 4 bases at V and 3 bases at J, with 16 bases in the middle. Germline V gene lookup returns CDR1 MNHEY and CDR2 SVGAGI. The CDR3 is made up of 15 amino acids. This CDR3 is CASSWGGDTYYEQYF. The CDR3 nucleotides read TGTGCCAGCAGTTGGGGGGGGGACACGTACTACGAGCAGTACTTC.

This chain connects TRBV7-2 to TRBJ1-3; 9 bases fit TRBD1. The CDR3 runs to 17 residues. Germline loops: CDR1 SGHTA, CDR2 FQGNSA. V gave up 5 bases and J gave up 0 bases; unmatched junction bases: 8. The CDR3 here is CASSLTGQGSSGNTIYF. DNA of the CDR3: TGTGCCAGCAGCCTAACGGGACAGGGCAGCTCTGGAAACACCATATATTTT.

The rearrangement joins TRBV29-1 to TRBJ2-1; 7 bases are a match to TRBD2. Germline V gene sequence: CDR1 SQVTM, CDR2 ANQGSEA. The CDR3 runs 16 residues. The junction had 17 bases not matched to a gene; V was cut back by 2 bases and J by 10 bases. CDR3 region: CSVERSSGQGAQEQFF. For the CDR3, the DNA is TGCAGCGTTGAAAGGTCTAGCGGCCAGGGTGCCCAGGAGCAGTTCTTC.

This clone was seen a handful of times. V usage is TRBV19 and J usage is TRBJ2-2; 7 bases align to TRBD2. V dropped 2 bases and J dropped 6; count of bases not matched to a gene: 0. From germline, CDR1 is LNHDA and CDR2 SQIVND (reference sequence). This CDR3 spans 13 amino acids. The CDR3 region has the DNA TGTGCCAGTAGTATACGGGGGGCCGGGGAGCTGTTTTTT. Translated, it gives CASSIRGAGELFF.

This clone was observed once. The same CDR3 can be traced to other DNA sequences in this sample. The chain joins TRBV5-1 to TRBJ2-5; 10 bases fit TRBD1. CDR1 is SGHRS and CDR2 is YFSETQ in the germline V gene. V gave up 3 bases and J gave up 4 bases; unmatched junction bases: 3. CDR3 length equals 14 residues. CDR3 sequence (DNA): TGCGCCAGCAGCTCGACAGGGGGCGCAGAGACCCAGTACTTC. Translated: CASSSTGGAETQYF.

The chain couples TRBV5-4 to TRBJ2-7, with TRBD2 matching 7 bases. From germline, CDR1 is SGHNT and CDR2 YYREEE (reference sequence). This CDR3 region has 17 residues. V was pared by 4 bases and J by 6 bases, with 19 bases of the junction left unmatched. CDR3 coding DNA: TGTGCCAGCAGCCCCCGGGGTAGCGGGTCCTTGGGCTCCGAGCAGTACTTC. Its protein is CASSPRGSGSLGSEQYF.

The CDR3 sequence is CAYRDNNQPQHF. The CDR3 DNA sequence: TGTGCCTACCGGGACAACAATCAGCCCCAGCATTTT. This chain joins TRBV30 and TRBJ1-5; maybe TRBD1 (6 bases). Germline values: CDR1 GTSNPN, CDR2 SVGIG (reference sequence). Trimming stripped 7 bases from V and 3 bases from J, with 10 bases between. The CDR3 runs to 12 residues.

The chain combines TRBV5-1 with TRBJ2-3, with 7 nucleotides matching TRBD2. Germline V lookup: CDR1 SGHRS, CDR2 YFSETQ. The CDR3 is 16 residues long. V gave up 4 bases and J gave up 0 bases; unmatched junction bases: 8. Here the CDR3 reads CASSRSLAESTDTQYF. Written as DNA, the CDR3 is TGCGCCAGCAGCCGATCGCTAGCGGAGAGCACAGATACGCAGTATTTT.

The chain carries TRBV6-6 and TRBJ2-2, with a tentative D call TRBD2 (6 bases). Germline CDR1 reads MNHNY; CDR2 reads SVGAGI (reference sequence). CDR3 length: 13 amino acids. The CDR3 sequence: CAGDSTGGGELFF. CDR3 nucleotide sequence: TGTGCGGGCGATAGCACCGGGGGAGGGGAGCTGTTTTTT.

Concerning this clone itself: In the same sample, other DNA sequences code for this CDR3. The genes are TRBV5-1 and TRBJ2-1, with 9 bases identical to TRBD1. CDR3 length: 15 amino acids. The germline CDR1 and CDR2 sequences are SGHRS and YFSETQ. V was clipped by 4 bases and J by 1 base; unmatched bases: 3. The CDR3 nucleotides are TGCGCCAGCAGCCTGACAGGGGGTTCCTACAATGAGCAGTTCTTC. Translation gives CASSLTGGSYNEQFF. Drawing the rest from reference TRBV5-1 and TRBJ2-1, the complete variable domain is KAGVTQTPRYLIKTRGQQVTLSCSPISGHRSVSWYQQTPGQGLQFLFEYFSETQRNKGNFPGRFSGRQFSNSRSEMNVSTLELGDSALYLCASSLTGGSYNEQFFGPGTRLTVL.

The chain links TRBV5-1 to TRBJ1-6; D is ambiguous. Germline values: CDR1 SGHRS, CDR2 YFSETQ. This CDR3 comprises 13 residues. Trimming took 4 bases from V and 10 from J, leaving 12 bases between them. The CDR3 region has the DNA TGCGCCAGCAGCCCGAACGGGGAATCACCCCTCCACTTT. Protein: CASSPNGESPLHF.

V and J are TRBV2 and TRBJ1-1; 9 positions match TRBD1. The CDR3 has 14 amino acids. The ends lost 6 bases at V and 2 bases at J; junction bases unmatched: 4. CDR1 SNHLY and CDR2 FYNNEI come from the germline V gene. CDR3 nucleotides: TGTGCCAGCAGCGGACAGGGGACCAACACTGAAGCTTTCTTT. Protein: CASSGQGTNTEAFF.